The 12 T cell receptor beta chains listed next were all sequenced from one sample in a study of blood T cell repertoires in COVID-19 (TCRdb year 2020). The method behind the library was the immunoSEQ multiplex PCR assay. The table was pulled from immuneACCESS by TCRdb, which kept in-frame rearrangements only. Such tables lose some clones; where checked, under half of the loss comes from unresolved V genes, and the rest has no known cause. The sample table contains some 250,000 clones; only one count was recorded for approximately 86% of them. The ten largest make up about 3.3% of the sample. Material for sequencing was PBMCs or T cells enriched from blood (not recorded which). The receptors stem from a woman in her 40s with acute COVID-19.

V usage is TRBV5-6 and J usage is TRBJ2-7; D not resolved. CDR1 is SGHDT and CDR2 is YYEEEE in the germline V gene. This CDR3 has 15 amino acids. Trimming removed 0 bases from V and 2 bases from J, with 12 bases in between. CDR3 in amino acids: CASSLVRGDPYEQYF. The CDR3 DNA is TGTGCCAGCAGCTTGGTTCGCGGAGACCCCTACGAGCAGTACTTC.

The chain uses TRBV5-6 and TRBJ1-2; 9 nucleotides line up with TRBD1. The CDR3 is 15 amino acids. Germline assignment: CDR1 SGHDT and CDR2 YYEEEE. V was clipped by 4 bases and J by 7 bases; unmatched bases: 11. The CDR3 nucleotides are TGTGCCAGCAGCGCCCGGCCCCGGGACAGGGTTGGCTACACCTTC. Translating gives CASSARPRDRVGYTF.

V gene TRBV5-1 combines with J gene TRBJ2-1; 7 positions agree with TRBD1. V was clipped by 4 bases and J by 3 bases; unmatched bases: 4. Germline CDR1 is SGHRS and CDR2 is YFSETQ. The CDR3 is 14 residues long. CDR3 amino acids: CASSRDSSYNEQFF. CDR3 nucleotides: TGCGCCAGCAGCCGGGACAGTAGCTACAATGAGCAGTTCTTC.

The V and J genes are TRBV2 and TRBJ1-5; TRBD1 matches at 10 bases. Trimming took 8 bases from V and 6 from J; bases not matched to a gene: 7. Germline V CDR1 and CDR2: SNHLY, FYNNEI. The CDR3 is 14 amino acids. This chain's CDR3 is CASGGTGESQPQHF. CDR3 DNA sequence: TGTGCCAGCGGGGGGACAGGGGAGAGTCAGCCCCAGCATTTT.

The chain has TRBV25-1 and TRBJ2-7; D call uncertain. Between the trimmed V and J ends, which lost 4 bases and 3 bases, there was a span of 4 bases. This CDR3 is built from 11 residues. The V gene's germline CDR1 is MGHDK and CDR2 SYGVNS. The CDR3 protein is CASSGRYEQYF. The DNA of the CDR3 is TGTGCCAGCAGTGGTCGCTACGAGCAGTACTTC.

A word on this clone: The sample contains more than one DNA sequence encoding this CDR3. The chain joins TRBV24-1 to TRBJ2-7, with D perhaps TRBD2 (5 bases). V lost 4 bases, J lost 3 bases, and 9 bases lay in between. This CDR3 comprises 13 residues. The germline V gene encodes CDR1 KGHDR and CDR2 SFDVKD. The CDR3 here is CATSDPRGYEQYF. DNA for the CDR3: TGTGCCACCAGTGACCCCCGGGGCTACGAGCAGTACTTC.

This rearrangement joins TRBV3-1 (or the pseudogene TRBV3-2) to TRBJ2-2, with D tentatively TRBD2 (5 bases). V shed 3 bases and J shed 6 bases, with 23 bases lying between them. This CDR3 has 18 residues. CDR1 is LGHDT and CDR2 is YNNKEL in the germline V gene (reference sequence). The CDR3 spells CASSQLLVSALGPGELFF. In DNA, the CDR3 is TGTGCCAGCAGCCAGCTACTAGTAAGCGCGTTGGGTCCCGGGGAGCTGTTTTTT.

This chain uses TRBV7-9 with TRBJ2-7; D remains unclear. This CDR3 spans 12 amino acids. Trimming removed 5 bases from V and 0 bases from J, with 5 bases in between. Germline V CDR1 and CDR2: SEHNR, FQNEAQ (reference sequence). The CDR3: CASSHTSYEQYF. Written as DNA, the CDR3 is TGTGCCAGCAGCCACACCTCCTACGAGCAGTACTTC.

V is TRBV19 and J is TRBJ2-1; 9 bases map to TRBD2. The CDR3 runs to 19 residues. Germline V CDR1 and CDR2: LNHDA, SQIVND (reference sequence). V was clipped by 2 bases and J by 5 bases; unmatched bases: 16. CDR3 region: CASSIKRASGTLVNNEQFF. The CDR3, as DNA: TGTGCCAGTAGTATAAAGCGGGCTAGCGGGACCTTGGTAAACAATGAGCAGTTCTTC.

The V gene is TRBV5-1, the J gene TRBJ1-6, with D unresolved. This CDR3 is 15 amino acids long. Trimming removed 6 bases from V and 0 bases from J, with 10 bases in between. Germline CDR1 SGHRS, CDR2 YFSETQ. The CDR3 coding sequence is TGCGCCAGCAAAAGGGAGAGCTCCTATAATTCACCCCTCCACTTT. Amino acids: CASKRESSYNSPLHF.

The gene calls are TRBV28 and TRBJ2-3, with D tentatively TRBD1 (6 bases). This CDR3 region has 14 residues. Germline-derived CDR1 and CDR2 are MDHEN and SYDVKM. V lost 6 bases and J 3 bases, leaving 13 bases between the germline ends. In nucleotides, the CDR3 is TGTGCCAGCAGCCAACAGGGAATGACAGATACGCAGTATTTT. Its translation is CASSQQGMTDTQYF. The full variable domain, completed using reference TRBV28 and TRBJ2-3, is DVKVTQSSRYLVKRTGEKVFLECVQDMDHENMFWYRQDPGLGLRLIYFSYDVKMKEKGDIPEGYSVSREKKERFSLILESASTNQTSMYLCASSQQGMTDTQYFGPGTRLTVL.

This chain uses TRBV10-3 with TRBJ1-2; possible D gene TRBD1, 6 bases. Trimming removed 3 bases from V and 4 bases from J, with 12 bases in between. Per the germline V gene, CDR1 is ENHRY and CDR2 is SYGVKD. This CDR3 spans 14 amino acids. The DNA for the CDR3 is TGTGCCATCAGTGACTCAGGGGCGGGCTATGGCTACACCTTC. Translating it yields CAISDSGAGYGYTF.